Listed here are 23 T cell receptor beta chains from one sample, sequenced in a study of cytomegalovirus exposure and HLA in healthy donors. Sequenced by immunoSEQ multiplex PCR; TCRdb stores in-frame clones only, minus some. The table lists about 120,000 clones, 89% of them singletons. Specimen: PBMCs. Receptors were obtained from a woman between 18 and 29 years old in good health and CMV-seronegative.

This clone has only a few counts. The chain recombines TRBV5-6 with TRBJ2-7, with a possible D match to TRBD2 (6 bases). Germline V lookup: CDR1 SGHDT, CDR2 YYEEEE. The CDR3 is made up of 15 amino acids. V was clipped by 3 bases and J by 7 bases, with 20 bases between them. The CDR3 DNA reads TGTGCCAGCAGCTCCGGGACGGGGGTTTTCGCGGAGCAGTACTTC. This encodes CASSSGTGVFAEQYF.

The rearrangement links TRBV5-6 to TRBJ2-7; 7 nucleotides line up with TRBD2. The CDR3 consists of 16 residues. The germline V gene encodes CDR1 SGHDT and CDR2 YYEEEE. V shed 6 bases and J 2 bases; nucleotides not matched to a gene: 14. CDR3 in amino acids: CASTLGAREVPYEQYF. The CDR3 DNA sequence: TGTGCCAGCACCCTGGGCGCCCGGGAGGTCCCCTACGAGCAGTACTTC.

The genes are TRBV30 and TRBJ1-1; D remains unclear. V lost 1 base to trimming and J lost 2 bases, with 8 bases between them. CDR3 size: 13 residues. CDR1 and CDR2 (germline): GTSNPN, SVGIG (reference sequence). The CDR3 nucleotides are TGTGCCTGGAGTGGCGCGGAAAACACTGAAGCTTTCTTT. It codes for CAWSGAENTEAFF.

The V gene is TRBV19, the J gene TRBJ2-1; TRBD1 matches at 8 bases. Germline V gene sequence: CDR1 LNHDA, CDR2 SQIVND (reference sequence). The V gene end was trimmed by 4 bases and the J gene end by 3 bases; junction bases not matched to a gene: 8. The CDR3 runs 16 residues. The CDR3 region is CASSSFRGPNYNEQFF. Written as DNA, the CDR3 is TGTGCCAGTAGTAGTTTCAGGGGGCCCAACTACAATGAGCAGTTCTTC.

V is TRBV7-9 and J is TRBJ2-3; D might be TRBD2 (6 bases). Looked up from germline, CDR1 is SEHNR and CDR2 is FQNEAQ (reference sequence). The CDR3 sequence is 17 residues long. V was trimmed by 2 bases and J by 4 bases, leaving 19 bases between them. For the CDR3, the DNA is TGTGCCAGCAGCTTATCGGTGCAGCGGGCATGGGCAGATACGCAGTATTTT. The encoded protein is CASSLSVQRAWADTQYF.

V usage is TRBV6-5 and J usage is TRBJ2-7; D might be TRBD1 (5 bases). V lost 2 bases and J 2 bases, leaving 13 bases between the germline ends. The CDR3 covers 15 residues. From germline, CDR1 is MNHEY and CDR2 SVGAGI. CDR3 sequence (DNA): TGTGCCAGCAGTTACACAGCAGGGTTGACCTACGAGCAGTACTTC. Translation gives CASSYTAGLTYEQYF.

In this sample, this clone turned up once. This CDR3 is CASSSRDRTEAFF. CDR3 bases: TGCGCCAGCAGCTCCCGGGACAGAACTGAAGCTTTCTTT. This sequence joins TRBV5-1 and TRBJ1-1, with 7 nucleotides matching TRBD1. The CDR3 extends over 13 amino acids. The germline V gene has CDR1 SGHRS and CDR2 YFSETQ. The V segment lost 3 bases and the J segment 5 bases; nucleotides outside the gene matches: 4.

The rearrangement uses TRBV7-6 and TRBJ2-2; no firm D call. The CDR3 contains 13 residues. Germline V gene lookup returns CDR1 SGHVS and CDR2 FNYEAQ. V was pared by 5 bases and J by 7 bases, with 11 bases between. The CDR3 sequence is CASSLDSYGELFF. The CDR3 nucleotides read TGTGCCAGCAGCCTCGACTCGTACGGGGAGCTGTTTTTT.

The chain links TRBV2 to TRBJ1-3; D uncertain. V was trimmed by 2 bases and J by 0 bases, leaving 14 bases between them. Germline V CDR1 and CDR2: SNHLY, FYNNEI. This CDR3 has 17 residues. The CDR3 reads CASSESVRGYSGNTIYF. In DNA, the CDR3 is TGTGCCAGCAGTGAATCCGTCCGGGGATACTCTGGAAACACCATATATTTT.

This sequence joins TRBV5-4 and TRBJ2-2, with D maybe TRBD1 (5 bases). The germline V gene has CDR1 SGHNT and CDR2 YYREEE (reference sequence). Between the trimmed V and J ends, which lost 4 bases and 6 bases, there was a span of 10 bases. This CDR3 is 13 amino acids long. The CDR3 sequence: CASSPTEPGELFF. As DNA, the CDR3 is TGTGCCAGCAGCCCGACAGAACCCGGGGAGCTGTTTTTT.

The V call is TRBV7-9, the J call TRBJ1-1; D unresolved. Germline V CDR1 and CDR2: SEHNR, FQNEAQ (reference sequence). Trimming shortened V by 5 bases and J by 0 bases, and 7 bases separated the two germline ends. The CDR3 has 13 residues. The CDR3 spells CASSQNMNTEAFF. In DNA form, the CDR3 reads TGTGCCAGCAGCCAGAACATGAACACTGAAGCTTTCTTT.

The chain uses TRBV5-4 and TRBJ2-3, with D possibly being TRBD1 (6 bases). The CDR3 consists of 15 residues. Germline V gene sequence: CDR1 SGHNT, CDR2 YYREEE (reference sequence). V lost 0 bases, J lost 2 bases, and 10 bases lay in between. CDR3 region: CASSLATGITDTQYF. The CDR3 DNA follows: TGTGCCAGCAGCTTGGCAACAGGGATCACAGATACGCAGTATTTT.

On this clone: Its ends do not fully match the called genes, so a read error is possible. The chain uses TRBV10-2 and TRBJ2-7; 8 bases line up with TRBD2. Germline loops: CDR1 WSHSY, CDR2 SAAADI. The CDR3 length is 15 residues. CDR3 in amino acids: CASTERVAGFDEQYF. The DNA for the CDR3 is TGCGCCAGCACTGAGAGGGTAGCGGGATTCGACGAGCAGTACTTC.

The chain is built from TRBV2 and TRBJ2-3; 13 bases agree with TRBD2. The V gene end was trimmed by 7 bases and the J gene end by 7 bases; junction bases not matched to a gene: 8. The germline V gene has CDR1 SNHLY and CDR2 FYNNEI. The length of the CDR3 is 15 residues. The CDR3 protein is CASTSGLAGYNTQYF. CDR3 DNA sequence: TGTGCCAGCACCTCGGGACTAGCGGGATATAATACGCAGTATTTT.

This chain uses TRBV11-3 with TRBJ2-5, with D perhaps TRBD1 (6 bases). From germline, CDR1 is SGHNT and CDR2 YENEEA. There are 15 residues in the CDR3. V lost 5 bases to trimming and J lost 1 base, with 14 bases between them. The CDR3 protein is CASSREDRTQETQYF. CDR3 nucleotides: TGTGCCAGCAGCCGCGAGGACAGAACCCAAGAGACCCAGTACTTC.

The rearrangement links TRBV6-6 to TRBJ2-5; 8 positions agree with TRBD1. This CDR3 contains 16 residues. Germline V gives CDR1 MNHNY, CDR2 SVGAGI (reference sequence). With V trimmed by 4 bases and J by 3 bases, 10 bases remained unmatched. CDR3 bases: TGTGCCAGCAGTTCCCCGGACAGGGCGGGGAAAGAGACCCAGTACTTC. It encodes CASSSPDRAGKETQYF.

This chain connects TRBV10-3 to TRBJ2-7; TRBD1 matches 7 bases. The V gene end was trimmed by 3 bases and the J gene end by 7 bases; junction bases not matched to a gene: 15. This CDR3 contains 16 residues. CDR1 is ENHRY, CDR2 SYGVKD, per germline. As DNA, the CDR3 is TGTGCCATCAGTGATACAGACAGGGTGCTCATCAGGGAGCAGTACTTC. Its translation: CAISDTDRVLIREQYF.

The genes are TRBV6-4 and TRBJ2-3; 9 bases are shared with TRBD2. Germline V gene lookup returns CDR1 MRHNA and CDR2 SNTAGT. V shed 5 bases, J shed 4 bases, and the junction held 10 bases outside the gene matches. CDR3 length: 16 residues. CDR3 in DNA: TGTGCCAGCAGTACCCGAGGAGCGGGAGGTCCAGATACGCAGTATTTT. It encodes CASSTRGAGGPDTQYF.

This clone occurred a few times. This chain uses TRBV19 with TRBJ2-7, with TRBD2 matching 10 bases. V was pared by 4 bases and J by 4 bases, with 7 bases of the junction left unmatched. Germline V gives CDR1 LNHDA, CDR2 SQIVND (reference sequence). This CDR3 comprises 15 residues. CDR3 in amino acids: CASSTPGLARYEQYF. CDR3 DNA sequence: TGTGCCAGTAGTACGCCGGGACTAGCGCGGTACGAGCAGTACTTC.

V usage is TRBV27 and J usage is TRBJ1-5; possible D gene TRBD1, 6 bases. Germline values: CDR1 MNHEY, CDR2 SMNVEV (reference sequence). Trimming cost V 4 bases and J 3 bases, with 7 bases left between them. The CDR3 consists of 13 residues. In DNA, the CDR3 is TGTGCCAGCAGTTGGGGGCCCAATCAGCCCCAGCATTTT. This translates into CASSWGPNQPQHF.

The gene calls are TRBV27 and TRBJ1-2, with a possible D match to TRBD1 (6 bases). Trimming took off 8 bases at V and 5 bases at J, with 9 bases between the two ends. Germline loops: CDR1 MNHEY, CDR2 SMNVEV (reference sequence). The CDR3 extends over 11 amino acids. CDR3 sequence: CASSRGYGYTF. The CDR3 DNA reads as TGTGCCAGCTCTAGGGGGTATGGCTACACCTTC.

This clone occurred once. V usage is TRBV11-2 and J usage is TRBJ2-5; possible D gene TRBD2, 6 bases. The CDR3 covers 15 residues. CDR1 is SGHAT and CDR2 is FQNNGV in the germline V gene. Deletions cut 1 base from V and 5 bases from J, with 14 bases between. CDR3 region: CASSLAPGVWETQYF. The CDR3 DNA reads TGTGCCAGCAGCTTAGCGCCGGGAGTCTGGGAGACCCAGTACTTC.

V is TRBV28 and J is TRBJ2-4; D perhaps matches TRBD1 (6 bases). Deletions cut 3 bases from V and 6 bases from J, with 12 bases between. Germline CDR1 MDHEN, CDR2 SYDVKM. The CDR3 spans 14 residues. The CDR3 sequence is CASSFYREGNIQYF. CDR3 DNA sequence: TGTGCCAGCAGTTTCTACAGGGAAGGAAACATTCAGTACTTC.